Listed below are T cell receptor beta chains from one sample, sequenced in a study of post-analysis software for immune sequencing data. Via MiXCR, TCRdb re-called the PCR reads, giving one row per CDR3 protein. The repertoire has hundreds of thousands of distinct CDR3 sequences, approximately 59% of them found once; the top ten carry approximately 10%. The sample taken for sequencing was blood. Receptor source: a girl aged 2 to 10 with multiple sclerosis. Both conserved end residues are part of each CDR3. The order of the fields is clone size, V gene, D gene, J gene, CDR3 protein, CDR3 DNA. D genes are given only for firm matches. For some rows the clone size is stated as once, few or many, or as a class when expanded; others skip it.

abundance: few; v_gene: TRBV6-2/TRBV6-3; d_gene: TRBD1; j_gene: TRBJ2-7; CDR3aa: CASSRPGQGAYEQYF; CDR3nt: TGTGCCAGCAGTCGACCGGGACAGGGGGCCTACGAGCAGTACTTC
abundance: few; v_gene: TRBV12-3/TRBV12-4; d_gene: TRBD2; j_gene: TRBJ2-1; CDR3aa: CASSGGGISYNEQFF; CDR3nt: TGTGCCAGCTCCGGGGGGGGGATCTCCTACAATGAGCAGTTCTTC
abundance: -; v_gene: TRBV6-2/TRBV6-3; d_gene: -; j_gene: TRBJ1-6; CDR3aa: CASSYAGTDAPLHF; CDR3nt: TGTGCCAGCAGTTACGCCGGGACGGATGCACCCCTCCACTTT
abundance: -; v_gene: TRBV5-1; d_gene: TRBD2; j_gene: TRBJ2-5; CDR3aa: CASGGGGGVQETQYF; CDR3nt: TGCGCCAGCGGTGGTGGCGGGGGTGTTCAAGAGACCCAGTACTTC
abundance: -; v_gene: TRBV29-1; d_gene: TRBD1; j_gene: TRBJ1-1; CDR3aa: CSAGDRDNTEAFF; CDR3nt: TGCAGCGCTGGGGACAGGGATAACACTGAAGCTTTCTTT
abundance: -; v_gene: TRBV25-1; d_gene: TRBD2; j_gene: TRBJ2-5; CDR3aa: CASSTSGGPETQYF; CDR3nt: TGTGCCAGCAGTACGAGCGGGGGGCCGGAGACCCAGTACTTC
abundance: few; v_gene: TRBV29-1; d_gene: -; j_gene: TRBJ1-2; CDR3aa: CSVGGMEIQGNYGYTF; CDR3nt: TGCAGCGTTGGTGGCATGGAGATTCAGGGGAACTATGGCTACACCTTC
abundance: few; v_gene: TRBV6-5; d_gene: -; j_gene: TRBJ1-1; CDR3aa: CASARDTEAFF; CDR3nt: TGTGCCAGCGCAAGGGACACTGAAGCTTTCTTT
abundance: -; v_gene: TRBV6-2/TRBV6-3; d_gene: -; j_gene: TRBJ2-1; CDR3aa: CASSRDPQAHEQFF; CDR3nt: TGTGCCAGCAGTCGGGACCCGCAAGCCCATGAGCAGTTCTTC
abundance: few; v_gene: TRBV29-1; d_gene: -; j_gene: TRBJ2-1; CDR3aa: CSVDNGAQGTYNEQFF; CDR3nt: TGCAGCGTTGATAACGGGGCGCAAGGGACCTACAATGAGCAGTTCTTC
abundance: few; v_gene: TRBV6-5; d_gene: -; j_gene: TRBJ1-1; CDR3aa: CASSDGQVNTEAFF; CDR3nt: TGTGCCAGCAGCGATGGACAAGTGAACACTGAAGCTTTCTTT
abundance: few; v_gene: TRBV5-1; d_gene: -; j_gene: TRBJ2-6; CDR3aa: CASSLANWSLGANVLTF; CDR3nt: TGCGCCAGCAGCTTGGCCAATTGGTCTCTAGGGGCCAACGTCCTGACTTTC
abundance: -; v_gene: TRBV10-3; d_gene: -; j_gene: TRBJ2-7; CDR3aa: CAISETDPYEQYF; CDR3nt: TGTGCCATCAGTGAGACAGACCCTTACGAGCAGTACTTC
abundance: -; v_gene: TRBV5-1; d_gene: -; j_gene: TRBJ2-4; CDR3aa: CASSLNPYGRWENIQYF; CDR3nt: TGCGCCAGCAGCTTGAATCCCTATGGGCGATGGGAAAACATTCAGTACTTC
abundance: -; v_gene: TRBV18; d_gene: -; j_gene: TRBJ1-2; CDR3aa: CASSPRENYGYTF; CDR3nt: TGTGCCAGCTCACCGCGAGAGAACTATGGCTACACCTTC
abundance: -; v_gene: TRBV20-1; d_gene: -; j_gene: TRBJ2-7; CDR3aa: CSARVLAGDLSYEQYF; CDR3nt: TGCAGTGCTAGAGTTTTGGCTGGAGACCTATCCTACGAGCAGTACTTC
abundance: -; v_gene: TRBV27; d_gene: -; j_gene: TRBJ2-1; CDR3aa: CASSKGVPGDEQFF; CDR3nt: TGTGCCAGCAGCAAGGGGGTGCCCGGCGATGAGCAGTTCTTC
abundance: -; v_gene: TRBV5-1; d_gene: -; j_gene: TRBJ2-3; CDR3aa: CASSLSLVGTTDTQYF; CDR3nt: TGCGCCAGCAGCTTGAGTCTAGTGGGTACCACAGATACGCAGTATTTT
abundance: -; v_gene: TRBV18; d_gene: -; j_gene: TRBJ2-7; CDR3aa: CASSPSTDASYEQYF; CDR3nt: TGTGCCAGCTCACCTTCGACGGACGCCTCCTACGAGCAGTACTTC
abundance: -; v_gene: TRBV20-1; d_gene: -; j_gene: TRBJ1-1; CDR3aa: CSALEPSPLEAFF; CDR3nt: TGCAGTGCTCTCGAGCCTTCACCCCTAGAAGCTTTCTTT
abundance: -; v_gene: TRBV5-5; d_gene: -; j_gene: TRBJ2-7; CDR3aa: CASSFQGGVAGSYEQYF; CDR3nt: TGTGCCAGCAGCTTCCAAGGGGGGGTAGCGGGCTCATACGAGCAGTACTTC
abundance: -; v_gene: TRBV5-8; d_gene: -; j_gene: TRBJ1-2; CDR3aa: CASSLIGYGYTF; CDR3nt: TGTGCCAGCAGCCTAATAGGATATGGCTACACCTTC
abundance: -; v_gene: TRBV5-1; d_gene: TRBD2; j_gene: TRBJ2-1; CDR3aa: CASSLAGLAGGAEFF; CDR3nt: TGCGCCAGCAGCTTGGCCGGTTTAGCGGGAGGTGCGGAGTTCTTC
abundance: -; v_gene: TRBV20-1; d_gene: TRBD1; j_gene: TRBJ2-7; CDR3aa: CSARPPQGEAYEQYF; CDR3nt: TGCAGTGCTAGACCCCCACAGGGGGAGGCCTACGAGCAGTACTTC
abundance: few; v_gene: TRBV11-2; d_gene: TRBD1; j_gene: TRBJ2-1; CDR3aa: CASSLGYRGPNEQFF; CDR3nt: TGTGCCAGCAGCTTAGGCTACAGGGGGCCTAATGAGCAGTTCTTC
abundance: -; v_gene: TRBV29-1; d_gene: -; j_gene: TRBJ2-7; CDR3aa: CSVVRRFGYEQYF; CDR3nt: TGCAGCGTTGTACGGCGGTTCGGCTACGAGCAGTACTTC
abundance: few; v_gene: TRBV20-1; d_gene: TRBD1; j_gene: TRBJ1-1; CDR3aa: CSATLGQGFRAFF; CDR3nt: TGCAGTGCTACCCTTGGACAGGGGTTTCGGGCTTTCTTT
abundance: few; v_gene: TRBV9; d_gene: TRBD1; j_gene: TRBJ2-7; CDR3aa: CASSSTGGHEQYF; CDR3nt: TGTGCCAGCAGCTCGACAGGGGGCCACGAGCAGTACTTC
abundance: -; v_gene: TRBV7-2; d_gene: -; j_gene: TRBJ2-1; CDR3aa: CASSSLGSSYNEQFF; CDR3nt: TGTGCCAGCAGCTCGCTAGGGAGCTCCTACAATGAGCAGTTCTTC